Listed here are 27 T cell receptor beta chains from one sample, sequenced in a study of cytomegalovirus exposure and HLA in healthy donors. The PCR employed 60 Vbeta primers together with 13 Jbeta primers. Measured with immunoSEQ multiplex PCR; TCRdb has only the in-frame clones, and not every one. This sample has approximately 120,000 clones, with approximately 85% found just once. Sequencing input: PBMCs. These receptors all come from a woman aged 30 to 39 in good health and CMV-seropositive.

J is TRBJ2-2 and V is TRBV6-1; D is possibly TRBD1 (6 bases). CDR3 length: 15 amino acids. Germline loops: CDR1 MNHNS, CDR2 SASEGT. The ends were cut back, 2 bases at V and 4 bases at J, with 11 bases in the middle. The CDR3 nucleotides are TGTGCCAGCAGTGAAAGACAGGCCGGCACCGGGGAGCTGTTTTTT. Translation gives CASSERQAGTGELFF.

This chain joins TRBV10-3 and TRBJ1-6, with a weak D call TRBD1 (6 bases). CDR1 ENHRY and CDR2 SYGVKD come from the germline V gene. Trimming cost V 3 bases and J 9 bases, with 6 bases left between them. The CDR3 extends over 12 amino acids. CDR3 region: CAISEQGSPLHF. CDR3 nucleotides: TGTGCCATCAGTGAACAGGGTTCACCCCTCCACTTT.

A remark on this clone: Other DNA sequences within the sample encode an identical CDR3. The chain is built from TRBV5-6 and TRBJ2-2; 8 nucleotides align to TRBD2. CDR1 is SGHDT, CDR2 YYEEEE, per germline. With 4 bases clipped from V and 5 bases from J, the junction kept 1 base outside the gene matches. The length of the CDR3 is 13 residues. CDR3 bases: TGTGCCAGCAGCCCGGGGGGGACCGGGGAGCTGTTTTTT. As protein: CASSPGGTGELFF.

The chain joins TRBV12-5 to TRBJ1-2, with D hard to call. Trimming pared 0 bases from V and 2 bases from J, leaving 13 bases between. The CDR3 spans 16 residues. Germline CDR1 is LGHNT and CDR2 is FRNRAP. The CDR3 nucleotides are TGTGCTAGTGGTTTGGTACTCAGCGATACCAACTATGGCTACACCTTC. Translating it yields CASGLVLSDTNYGYTF.

This chain uses TRBV27 with TRBJ1-4, with 10 nucleotides matching TRBD1. Germline lookup yields CDR1 MNHEY and CDR2 SMNVEV (reference sequence). V dropped 3 bases and J dropped 8; count of bases not matched to a gene: 3. The CDR3 consists of 14 residues. CDR3 nucleotide sequence: TGTGCCAGCAGTTTTGGGACAGGGGCCGAAAAACTGTTTTTT. Amino acids: CASSFGTGAEKLFF.

The chain employs TRBV5-4 and TRBJ1-2, with D perhaps matching TRBD1 (5 bases). Trimming removed 0 bases from V and 4 bases from J, with 7 bases in between. The CDR3 runs 13 residues. Looked up from germline, CDR1 is SGHNT and CDR2 is YYREEE (reference sequence). The CDR3 here is CASSLGGGYGYTF. CDR3 coding DNA: TGTGCCAGCAGCTTGGGGGGGGGCTATGGCTACACCTTC.

This clone was counted a single time. V and J are TRBV2 and TRBJ2-1; 9 nucleotides agree with TRBD1. Trimming took 4 bases from V and 2 from J; bases not matched to a gene: 3. Per germline, CDR1 SNHLY and CDR2 FYNNEI. The CDR3 is 15 residues long. This CDR3 reads CASSAGTGTYNEQFF. The CDR3 nucleotides are TGTGCCAGCAGTGCCGGGACAGGGACCTACAATGAGCAGTTCTTC.

This clone was observed many times. This chain connects TRBV28 to TRBJ1-3; D is possibly TRBD1 (5 bases). The germline V gene has CDR1 MDHEN and CDR2 SYDVKM. Trimming shortened V by 7 bases and J by 6 bases, and 22 bases separated the two germline ends. This CDR3 region has 16 residues. The DNA for the CDR3 is TGTGCCAGCACCGCGGGGGGGACCGGCTTGGCAAACACCATATATTTT. Amino acid sequence: CASTAGGTGLANTIYF.

A single count supports this clone. The J gene is TRBJ1-5, the V gene TRBV6-1, with D maybe TRBD1 (6 bases). CDR3 length equals 12 residues. CDR1 is MNHNS, CDR2 SASEGT, per germline. The V and J ends lost 6 bases and 5 bases respectively, with 8 bases between them. For the CDR3, the DNA is TGTGCCAGCAGGGCAGGGGATCAGCCCCAGCATTTT. Translating it yields CASRAGDQPQHF.

This chain joins TRBV11-2 and TRBJ2-7; a possible D gene is TRBD1 (6 bases). The CDR3 totals 16 residues. Germline CDR1 reads SGHAT; CDR2 reads FQNNGV. Trimming left V 6 bases short and J 5 bases short, with 23 bases between. The CDR3 DNA reads as TGTGCCAGCAGGTCATTTACAGGGTCAAGGGTCCACGAGCAGTACTTC. Translated, it gives CASRSFTGSRVHEQYF.

The rearrangement links TRBV7-9 to TRBJ2-2, with 7 nucleotides matching TRBD2. CDR1 SEHNR and CDR2 FQNEAQ come from the germline V gene (reference sequence). The CDR3 loop spans 15 amino acids. J lost 1 base, V lost 2 bases, and 1 base had no gene match. The CDR3 sequence is CASSLLAVNTGELFF. The CDR3 nucleotides are TGTGCCAGCAGCTTACTAGCGGTGAACACCGGGGAGCTGTTTTTT.

This sequence joins TRBV2 and TRBJ1-5; TRBD1 matches 7 bases. Trimming removed 1 base from V and 7 bases from J; junction bases left unmatched: 7. The CDR3 contains 15 residues. CDR1 and CDR2 (germline): SNHLY, FYNNEI. CDR3 residues: CASSEEGAPRQPQHF. CDR3 DNA sequence: TGTGCCAGCAGTGAAGAGGGGGCGCCTCGGCAGCCCCAGCATTTT. The complete variable domain, with remaining parts taken from reference TRBV2 and TRBJ1-5, reads EPEVTQTPSHQVTQMGQEVILRCVPISNHLYFYWYRQILGQKVEFLVSFYNNEISEKSEIFDDQFSVERPDGSNFTLKIRSTKLEDSAMYFCASSEEGAPRQPQHFGDGTRLSIL.

This clone is a singleton in its sample. The CDR3 reads CASSAEGQAEAFF. CDR3 nucleotide sequence: TGTGCCAGCAGCGCCGAGGGACAGGCTGAAGCTTTCTTT. J is TRBJ1-1 and V is TRBV9; 8 bases align to TRBD1. The CDR3 totals 13 residues. V shed 3 bases, J shed 6 bases, and the junction held 4 bases outside the gene matches. Germline CDR1 and CDR2: SGDLS and YYNGEE.

This clone was observed a single time. This sequence joins TRBV6-1 and TRBJ1-5; D is possibly TRBD1 (6 bases). The CDR3 contains 17 residues. V lost 3 bases, J lost 3 bases, and 18 bases lay in between. Germline V CDR1 and CDR2: MNHNS, SASEGT. Written as DNA, the CDR3 is TGTGCCAGCAGTGACGCCCGAGGGGGGGTCTCCAATCAGCCCCAGCATTTT. Encoded protein: CASSDARGGVSNQPQHF.

The chain couples TRBV9 to TRBJ2-3; 8 nucleotides match TRBD1. The junction had 2 bases not matched to a gene; V was cut back by 3 bases and J by 2 bases. Germline V lookup: CDR1 SGDLS, CDR2 YYNGEE. CDR3 length: 14 amino acids. CDR3 residues: CASSDQGATDTQYF. The DNA for the CDR3 is TGTGCCAGCAGCGACCAGGGGGCCACAGATACGCAGTATTTT. The complete variable domain, with remaining parts taken from reference TRBV9 and TRBJ2-3, reads DSGVTQTPKHLITATGQRVTLRCSPRSGDLSVYWYQQSLDQGLQFLIQYYNGEERAKGNILERFSAQQFPDLHSELNLSSLELGDSALYFCASSDQGATDTQYFGPGTRLTVL.

This clone has a handful of counts. V is TRBV21-1 and J is TRBJ1-2; TRBD1, the table's D call, was not compared with the DNA. TRBV21-1 is annotated as a pseudogene. The CDR3 is 12 residues long. As DNA, the CDR3 is TGTGCCAGCTGCGACAGGGTATATGGCTACACCTTC. It specifies CASCDRVYGYTF.

The V and J genes are TRBV5-1 and TRBJ2-5, with a weak D call TRBD1 (5 bases). The J call may be in error: the DNA end matches TRBJ2-7 better. In germline, CDR1 is SGHRS, CDR2 YFSETQ. The CDR3 length is 13 residues. CDR3 DNA: TGCGCCAGCAGCTCCGACAGAACCTACGAGCAGTACTTC. Its translation: CASSSDRTYEQYF.

The rearrangement joins TRBV5-1 to TRBJ1-1; no clear D gene. The V gene's germline CDR1 is SGHRS and CDR2 YFSETQ. The CDR3 is 14 amino acids. Trimming took off 2 bases at V and 1 base at J, with 9 bases between the two ends. Written as DNA, the CDR3 is TGCGCCAGCAGCTTAATTAGTCGGAACACTGAAGCTTTCTTT. It specifies CASSLISRNTEAFF. The full variable domain, rest sourced from reference TRBV5-1 and TRBJ1-1, is KAGVTQTPRYLIKTRGQQVTLSCSPISGHRSVSWYQQTPGQGLQFLFEYFSETQRNKGNFPGRFSGRQFSNSRSEMNVSTLELGDSALYLCASSLISRNTEAFFGQGTRLTVV.

The chain has TRBV27 and TRBJ2-1, with 11 bases that match TRBD2. Per germline, CDR1 MNHEY and CDR2 SMNVEV (reference sequence). V lost 2 bases to trimming and J lost 6 bases; unmatched junction nucleotides: 3. The length of the CDR3 is 15 residues. The CDR3 DNA reads TGTGCCAGCAGTTTAACAGGGACTAGCGGCAATGAGCAGTTCTTC. Protein sequence: CASSLTGTSGNEQFF.

The V call is TRBV27, the J call TRBJ2-3; TRBD1 matches at 7 bases. Losses at the gene ends were 6 bases for V and 1 base for J; bases not matched to a gene: 1. The CDR3 runs 13 residues. CDR1 MNHEY and CDR2 SMNVEV come from the germline V gene (reference sequence). This chain's CDR3 is CASRDRRTDTQYF. CDR3 sequence (DNA): TGTGCCAGCAGGGACAGGCGCACAGATACGCAGTATTTT.

The chain is built from TRBV28 and TRBJ1-5; 7 bases map to TRBD1. V gave up 6 bases and J gave up 0 bases; unmatched junction bases: 8. Germline V lookup: CDR1 MDHEN, CDR2 SYDVKM. This CDR3 has 16 amino acids. CDR3 region: CASSPWDRNSNQPQHF. The CDR3 bases are TGTGCCAGCAGCCCATGGGACAGAAATAGCAATCAGCCCCAGCATTTT.

This clone has just a few counts. The chain uses TRBV7-9 and TRBJ2-7; 7 positions match TRBD2. The germline V gene has CDR1 SEHNR and CDR2 FQNEAQ (reference sequence). The CDR3 is 15 amino acids. Trimming took 5 bases from V and 7 from J; bases not matched to a gene: 14. The CDR3 DNA reads TGTGCCAGCAGCCCACCCCTAGCGGTCGCTGTGGAGCAGTACTTC. Amino acid sequence: CASSPPLAVAVEQYF.

This chain uses TRBV2 with TRBJ2-1; TRBD2 matches at 13 bases. The CDR3 extends over 17 amino acids. The ends lost 2 bases at V and 3 bases at J; junction bases unmatched: 4. Germline CDR1 reads SNHLY; CDR2 reads FYNNEI. As DNA, the CDR3 is TGTGCCAGCAGTGAACATAGGACTAGCGGGAGCTACAATGAGCAGTTCTTC. Amino acids: CASSEHRTSGSYNEQFF. Complete variable domain (other parts from reference TRBV2 and TRBJ2-1): EPEVTQTPSHQVTQMGQEVILRCVPISNHLYFYWYRQILGQKVEFLVSFYNNEISEKSEIFDDQFSVERPDGSNFTLKIRSTKLEDSAMYFCASSEHRTSGSYNEQFFGPGTRLTVL.

This clone was detected once. The rearrangement joins TRBV2 to TRBJ2-7, with 7 bases fitting TRBD1. Germline trimming cut 6 bases from V and 3 bases from J; bases unmatched to any gene: 5. Germline V gives CDR1 SNHLY, CDR2 FYNNEI. The CDR3 consists of 13 residues. The CDR3: CASRPPGGYEQYF. As DNA, the CDR3 is TGTGCCAGCAGACCCCCAGGGGGCTACGAGCAGTACTTC.

This rearrangement joins TRBV5-4 to TRBJ1-3, with D uncertain. Trimming removed 7 bases at V and 4 bases at J, with 12 bases between. Germline V lookup: CDR1 SGHNT, CDR2 YYREEE (reference sequence). CDR3 size: 13 residues. CDR3: CASAQSRGNTIYF. The CDR3 DNA follows: TGTGCCAGCGCTCAATCCCGGGGAAACACCATATATTTT.

This clone was picked up a small number of times. The rearrangement links TRBV5-1 to TRBJ1-1, with D perhaps matching TRBD1 (5 bases). Germline-derived CDR1 and CDR2 are SGHRS and YFSETQ. This CDR3 has 13 residues. Trimming removed 9 bases from V and 1 base from J, with 13 bases in between. CDR3 DNA: TGCGCCACCCGGGGGGAGGGGAACACTGAAGCTTTCTTT. It yields the protein CATRGEGNTEAFF.

This clone showed up just a few times. This likely traces to a read error, being one base from a far larger clone. The sample contains more than one DNA sequence encoding this CDR3. The gene calls are TRBV27 and TRBJ2-1, with TRBD2 matching 7 bases. CDR1 MNHEY and CDR2 SMNVEV come from the germline V gene (reference sequence). The CDR3 is 15 amino acids. The CDR3 coding sequence is TGTGCCAGCAGTTTTCGGGGGGACTCCTATAATGAGCAGTTCTTC. It translates to CASSFRGDSYNEQFF.